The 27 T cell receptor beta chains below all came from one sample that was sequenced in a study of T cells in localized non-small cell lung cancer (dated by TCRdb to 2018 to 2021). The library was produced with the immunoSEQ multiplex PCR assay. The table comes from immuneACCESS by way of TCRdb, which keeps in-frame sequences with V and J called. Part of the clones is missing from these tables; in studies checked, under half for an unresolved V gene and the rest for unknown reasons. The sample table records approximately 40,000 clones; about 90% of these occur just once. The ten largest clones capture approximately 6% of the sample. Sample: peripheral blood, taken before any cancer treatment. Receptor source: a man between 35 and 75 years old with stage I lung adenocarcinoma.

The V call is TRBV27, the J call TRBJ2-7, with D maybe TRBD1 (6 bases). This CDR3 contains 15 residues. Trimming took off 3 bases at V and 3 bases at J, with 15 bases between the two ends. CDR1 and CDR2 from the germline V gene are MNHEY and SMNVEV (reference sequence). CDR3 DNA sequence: TGTGCCAGCAGTTTCCGACAGGCCCTAGGCTACGAGCAGTACTTC. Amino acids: CASSFRQALGYEQYF.

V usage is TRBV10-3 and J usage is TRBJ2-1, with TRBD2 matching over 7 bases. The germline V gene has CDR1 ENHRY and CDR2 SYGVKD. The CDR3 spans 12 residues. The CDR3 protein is CAIAGTNNEQFF. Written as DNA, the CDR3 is TGTGCGATTGCTGGGACTAACAATGAGCAGTTCTTC.

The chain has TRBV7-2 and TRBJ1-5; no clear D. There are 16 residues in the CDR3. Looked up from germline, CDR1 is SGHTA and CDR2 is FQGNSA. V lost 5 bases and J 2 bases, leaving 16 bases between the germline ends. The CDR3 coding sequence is TGTGCCAGCAGCGCTAACCCCCGGATGGGCAATCAGCCCCAGCATTTT. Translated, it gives CASSANPRMGNQPQHF.

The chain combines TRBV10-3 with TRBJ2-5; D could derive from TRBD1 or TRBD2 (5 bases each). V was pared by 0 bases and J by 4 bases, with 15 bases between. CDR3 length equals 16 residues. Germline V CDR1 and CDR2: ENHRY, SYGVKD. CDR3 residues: CAISESYGNQGETQYF. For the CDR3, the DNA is TGTGCCATCAGTGAGTCGTACGGGAATCAGGGAGAGACCCAGTACTTC.

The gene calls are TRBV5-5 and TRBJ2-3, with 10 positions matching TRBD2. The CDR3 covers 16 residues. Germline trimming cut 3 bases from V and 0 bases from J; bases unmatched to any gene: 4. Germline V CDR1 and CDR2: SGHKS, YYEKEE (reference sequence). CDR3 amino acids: CASSSSGRHSTDTQYF. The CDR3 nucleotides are TGTGCCAGCAGCTCTAGCGGGAGACACAGCACAGATACGCAGTATTTT.

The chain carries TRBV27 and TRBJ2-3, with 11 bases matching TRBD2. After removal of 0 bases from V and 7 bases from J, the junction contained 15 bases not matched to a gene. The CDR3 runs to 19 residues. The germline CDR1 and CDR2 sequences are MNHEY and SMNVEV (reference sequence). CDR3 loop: CASSLSARGVAGGRHTQYF. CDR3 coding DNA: TGTGCCAGCAGTTTATCGGCCCGGGGAGTAGCGGGAGGGCGGCATACGCAGTATTTT.

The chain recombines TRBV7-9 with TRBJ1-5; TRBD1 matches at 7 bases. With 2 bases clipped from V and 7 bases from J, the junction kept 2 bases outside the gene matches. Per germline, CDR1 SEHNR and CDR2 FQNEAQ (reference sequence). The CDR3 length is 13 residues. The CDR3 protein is CASSLTGEQPQHF. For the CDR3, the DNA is TGTGCCAGCAGCTTAACAGGGGAACAGCCCCAGCATTTT.

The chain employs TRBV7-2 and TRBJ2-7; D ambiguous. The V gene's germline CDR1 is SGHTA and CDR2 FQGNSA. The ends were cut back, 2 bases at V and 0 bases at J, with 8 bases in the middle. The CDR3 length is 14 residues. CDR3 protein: CASSLSSFSYEQYF. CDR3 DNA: TGTGCCAGCAGCTTAAGCAGTTTCTCCTACGAGCAGTACTTC.

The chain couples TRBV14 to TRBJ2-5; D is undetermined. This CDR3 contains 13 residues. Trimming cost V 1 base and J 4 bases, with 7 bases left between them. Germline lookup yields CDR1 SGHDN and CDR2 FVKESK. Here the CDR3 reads CASSQAPRETQYF. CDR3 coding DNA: TGTGCCAGCAGCCAAGCCCCCCGAGAGACCCAGTACTTC.

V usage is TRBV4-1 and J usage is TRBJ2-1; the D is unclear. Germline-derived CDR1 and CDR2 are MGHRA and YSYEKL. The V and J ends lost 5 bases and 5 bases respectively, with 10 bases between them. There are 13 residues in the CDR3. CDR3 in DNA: TGCGCCAGCAGCTTATTTCAAGACAATGAGCAGTTCTTC. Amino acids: CASSLFQDNEQFF.

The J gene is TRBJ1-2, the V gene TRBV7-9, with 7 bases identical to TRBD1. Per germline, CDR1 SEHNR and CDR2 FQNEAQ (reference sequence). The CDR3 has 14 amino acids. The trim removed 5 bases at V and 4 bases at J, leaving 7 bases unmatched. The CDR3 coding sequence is TGTGCCAGCAGCGACCGGGACAGACTCTATGGCTACACCTTC. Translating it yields CASSDRDRLYGYTF.

CDR3 region: CSVEGTGPSYEQYF. CDR3 coding DNA: TGCAGCGTTGAAGGGACAGGGCCCTCCTACGAGCAGTACTTC. The rearrangement links TRBV29-1 to TRBJ2-7, with 8 bases identical to TRBD1. The germline V gene encodes CDR1 SQVTM and CDR2 ANQGSEA. After removal of 1 base from V and 0 bases from J, the junction contained 2 bases not matched to a gene. The CDR3 runs to 14 residues.

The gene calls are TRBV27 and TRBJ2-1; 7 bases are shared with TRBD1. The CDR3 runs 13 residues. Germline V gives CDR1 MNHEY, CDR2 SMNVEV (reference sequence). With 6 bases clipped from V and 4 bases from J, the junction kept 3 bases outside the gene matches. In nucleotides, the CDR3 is TGTGCCAGCAGGCAGACAGGGTACAATGAGCAGTTCTTC. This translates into CASRQTGYNEQFF.

The CDR3: CSVDGVRGRPYNEQFF. The CDR3 DNA sequence: TGCAGCGTTGATGGTGTCCGGGGGCGGCCCTACAATGAGCAGTTCTTC. V is TRBV29-1 and J is TRBJ2-1, with D possibly being TRBD1 or TRBD2 (6 bases each). Germline V gives CDR1 SQVTM, CDR2 ANQGSEA. Trimming took off 3 bases at V and 2 bases at J, with 17 bases between the two ends. CDR3 length: 16 amino acids.

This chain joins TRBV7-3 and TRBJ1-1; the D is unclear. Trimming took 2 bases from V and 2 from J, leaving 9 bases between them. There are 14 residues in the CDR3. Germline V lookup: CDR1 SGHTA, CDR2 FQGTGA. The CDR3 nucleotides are TGTGCCAGCAGCTTAGGCCTGATCAACACTGAAGCTTTCTTT. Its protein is CASSLGLINTEAFF.

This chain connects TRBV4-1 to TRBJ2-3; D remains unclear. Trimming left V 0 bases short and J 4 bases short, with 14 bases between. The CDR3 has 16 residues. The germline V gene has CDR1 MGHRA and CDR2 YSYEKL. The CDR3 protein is CASSQDSTGESDTQYF. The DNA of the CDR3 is TGCGCCAGCAGCCAAGATAGTACCGGAGAATCAGATACGCAGTATTTT.

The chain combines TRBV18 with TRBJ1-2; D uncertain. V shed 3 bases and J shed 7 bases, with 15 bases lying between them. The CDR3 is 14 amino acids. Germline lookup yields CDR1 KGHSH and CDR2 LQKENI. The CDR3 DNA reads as TGTGCCAGCTCACCCGCCACGCCGCGGAGTGGCTACACCTTC. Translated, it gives CASSPATPRSGYTF.

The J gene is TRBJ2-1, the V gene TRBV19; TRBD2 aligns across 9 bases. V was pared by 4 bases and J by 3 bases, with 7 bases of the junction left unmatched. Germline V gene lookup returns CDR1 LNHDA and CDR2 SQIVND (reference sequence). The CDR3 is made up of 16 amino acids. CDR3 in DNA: TGTGCCAGTAGTAACCGGGGTAGCGGGAGCTACAATGAGCAGTTCTTC. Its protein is CASSNRGSGSYNEQFF.

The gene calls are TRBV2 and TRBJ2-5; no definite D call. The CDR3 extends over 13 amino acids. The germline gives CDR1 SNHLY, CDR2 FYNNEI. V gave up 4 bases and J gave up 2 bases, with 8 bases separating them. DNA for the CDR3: TGTGCCAGCAGTGCCGAAGTACAAGAGACCCAGTACTTC. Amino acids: CASSAEVQETQYF. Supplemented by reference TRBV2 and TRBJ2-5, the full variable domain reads EPEVTQTPSHQVTQMGQEVILRCVPISNHLYFYWYRQILGQKVEFLVSFYNNEISEKSEIFDDQFSVERPDGSNFTLKIRSTKLEDSAMYFCASSAEVQETQYFGPGTRLLVL.

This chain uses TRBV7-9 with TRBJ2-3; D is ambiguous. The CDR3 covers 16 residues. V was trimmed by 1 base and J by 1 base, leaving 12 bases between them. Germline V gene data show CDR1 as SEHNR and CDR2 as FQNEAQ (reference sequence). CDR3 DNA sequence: TGTGCCAGCAGCTTAGGATTAGGCCGGGGCACAGATACGCAGTATTTT. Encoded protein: CASSLGLGRGTDTQYF. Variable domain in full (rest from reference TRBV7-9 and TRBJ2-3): DTGVSQNPRHKITKRGQNVTFRCDPISEHNRLYWYRQTLGQGPEFLTYFQNEAQLEKSRLLSDRFSAERPKGSFSTLEIQRTEQGDSAMYLCASSLGLGRGTDTQYFGPGTRLTVL.

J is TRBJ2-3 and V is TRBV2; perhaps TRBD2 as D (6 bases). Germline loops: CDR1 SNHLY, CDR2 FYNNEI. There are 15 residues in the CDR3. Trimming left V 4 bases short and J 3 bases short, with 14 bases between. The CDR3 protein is CASSVRKGTTDTQYF. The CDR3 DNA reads TGTGCCAGCAGTGTCCGAAAGGGGACTACAGATACGCAGTATTTT.

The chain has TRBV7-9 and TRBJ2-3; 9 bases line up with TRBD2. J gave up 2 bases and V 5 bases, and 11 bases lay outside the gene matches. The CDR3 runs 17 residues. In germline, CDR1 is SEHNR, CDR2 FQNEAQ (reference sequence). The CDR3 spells CASSPSLAGLHTDTQYF. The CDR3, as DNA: TGTGCCAGCAGCCCGAGTCTAGCGGGATTACACACAGATACGCAGTATTTT.

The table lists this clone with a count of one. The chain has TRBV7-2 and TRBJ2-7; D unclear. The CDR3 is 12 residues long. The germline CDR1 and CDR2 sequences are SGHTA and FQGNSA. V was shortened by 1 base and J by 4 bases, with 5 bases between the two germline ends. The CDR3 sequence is CASSLVEYEQYF. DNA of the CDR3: TGTGCCAGCAGCTTAGTGGAGTACGAGCAGTACTTC.

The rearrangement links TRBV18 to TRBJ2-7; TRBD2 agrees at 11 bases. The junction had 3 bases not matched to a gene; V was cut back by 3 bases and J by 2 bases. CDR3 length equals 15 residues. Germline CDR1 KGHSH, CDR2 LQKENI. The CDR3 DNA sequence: TGTGCCAGCTCACCCGGGACTAGCGGAACCTACGAGCAGTACTTC. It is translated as CASSPGTSGTYEQYF.

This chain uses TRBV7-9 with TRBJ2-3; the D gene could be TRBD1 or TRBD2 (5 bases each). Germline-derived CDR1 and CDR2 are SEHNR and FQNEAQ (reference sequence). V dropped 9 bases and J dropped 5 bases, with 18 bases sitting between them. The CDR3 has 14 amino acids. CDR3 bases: TGTGCCAGTCTTAGGGGTTACGGGGAAGATACGCAGTATTTT. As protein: CASLRGYGEDTQYF.

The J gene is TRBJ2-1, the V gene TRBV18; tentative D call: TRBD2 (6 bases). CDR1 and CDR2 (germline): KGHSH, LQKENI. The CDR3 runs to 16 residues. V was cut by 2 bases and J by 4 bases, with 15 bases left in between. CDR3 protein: CASSPGRRERYNEQFF. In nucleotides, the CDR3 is TGTGCCAGCTCACCAGGACGACGGGAGAGGTACAATGAGCAGTTCTTC.

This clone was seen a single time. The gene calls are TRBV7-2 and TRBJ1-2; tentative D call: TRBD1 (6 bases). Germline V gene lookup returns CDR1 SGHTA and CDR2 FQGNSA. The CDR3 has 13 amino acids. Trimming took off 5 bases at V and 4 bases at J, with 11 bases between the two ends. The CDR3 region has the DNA TGTGCCAGCAGCCAGACAGGTGCCTATGGCTACACCTTC. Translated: CASSQTGAYGYTF.